The TCR beta chain under discussion was sequenced for a study of T-cell memory formation after mild COVID-19 (dated by TCRdb to about 2021). For context, the study as a whole: TCR sequence clusters from the two donors were found to be largely donor specific. In two donors, T-cell clones that expanded and contracted after mild COVID-19 were tracked by sequencing TCRalpha and TCRbeta repertoires over time. The cohort was made up of two young adult volunteers, one female and one male, who were previously healthy. Study-level results and caveats: Only two mild cases were covered in the study, and larger cohorts including severe cases with pre-infection samples were considered necessary. Clones that contracted from day 15 to 85 showed balanced CD4/CD8 phenotypes, whereas a second wave of clones that expanded from day 15 to 37 leaned towards CD4+. Whether the second-wave clones peaking on day 37 were SARS-CoV-2 specific was not confirmed. Some responding clones were detected in pre-infection memory, suggesting pre-existing cross-reactive memory T cells joined the SARS-CoV-2 response. Contracting CD4+ clones turned up mainly in the CM and EM memory subsets, whereas EMRA was where CD8+ clones were enriched.

To note about this clonotype: Its specific antigen is unknown. The input lacks base qualities; no much larger clone sits a single base away.

The germline V gene (reference sequence) sets CDR1 to LGHDT and CDR2 to YNNKEL. After removal of 0 bases from V and 1 base from J, the junction retains 12 bases not matched to a gene. The CDR3 goes from the cysteine to the phenylalanine over 19 residues. Just CDR3 DNA is preserved here, 57 bases in frame from base 1. For sequencing, an Illumina NovaSeq 6000 was employed. cDNA libraries for TCRalpha and TCRbeta were prepared by 5'RACE using constant-segment primers, with sample barcodes and unique molecular identifiers added. Trizol reagent was used to extract RNA from every sample. Library amplification was performed in two PCR steps, and a second sample barcode and Illumina TruSeq adapters were introduced in the second step. Sequencing of the libraries was done on an Illumina NovaSeq, producing 2 x 150 bp paired-end reads. The authors processed their data as follows. The reads were demultiplexed and collapsed into UMI-guided consensus sequences using migec v1.2.7. Using mixcr v2.1.11, UMI consensuses were aligned to TRA and TRB V and J templates and then assembled into clonotypes. A clonotype was counted as expanded or contracted only when both edgeR and NoisET called the clonotype significant, with the noise models trained on biological replicates. edgeR calls used a false discovery rate-adjusted p below 0.01 and a log2 fold-change threshold of 1. As an exploratory analysis of dynamics, PCA with hierarchical clustering was applied to max-normalized trajectories of the 1000 most abundant clonotypes. The CD4 or CD8 phenotype of responding clones was assigned using the separately sequenced CD4+ and CD8+ repertoires. TCRdb trimmed public reads at Q25 via fastp, called clones via MiXCR and kept in-frame beta chains. Each entry merges the rows of one CDR3 protein and shows their most common DNA and genes. The V and J calls follow TCRdb's processing rather than the paper's. This sample has 200,000 to 250,000 distinct CDR3 sequences in its table, and 15% of those were observed once. The ten top clones hold around 2.2% of the sample.

Ficoll-Paque density gradient centrifugation was used to isolate PBMCs. This receptor was identified in an adult woman who had mild COVID-19 (a few samples of this study predate the infection). The sample titles of this study are shuffled in the database, so cell type and time point are left out; the donor was told from shared clones. The sample taken for sequencing was PBMCs or a T cell subset sorted from them (not recorded which). This sequence uses TRBV3-1 and TRBJ2-3, and TRBD1 matches 8 of the central bases. The nucleotide sequence reads TGTGCCAGCAGCCAAGAGTATTGGGTTTTGGGACAGGGCACAGATACGCAGTATTTT. Its protein reads: CASSQEYWVLGQGTDTQYF.